Listed below are T cell receptor beta chains from one sample, sequenced in a study of blood T cells in healthy people across ages. Each CDR3 protein is one row after TCRdb ran MiXCR on the 5' RACE reads. Among approximately 690,000 distinct CDR3 sequences listed, under 65% were seen once. The sequenced sample was blood. The origin of the receptors is a man aged 55 to 70 in good health. Each CDR3 is given with its conserved first and last residue. The order of the fields is J gene, CDR3 length, V gene, CDR3 protein.

j_call: TRBJ2-1; cdr3_length: 17; v_call: TRBV5-1; cdr3_aa: CASSLEAGGGFNNEQFF
j_call: TRBJ2-5; cdr3_length: 16; v_call: TRBV5-5; cdr3_aa: CASSKGLAGDGETQYF
j_call: TRBJ2-1; cdr3_length: 14; v_call: TRBV5-1; cdr3_aa: CASSPGQDFLVRFF
j_call: TRBJ2-7; cdr3_length: 13; v_call: TRBV18; cdr3_aa: CASSPGRGYEQYF
j_call: TRBJ2-7; cdr3_length: 15; v_call: TRBV7-8; cdr3_aa: CASSPRTGQPSEQYF
j_call: TRBJ1-2; cdr3_length: 11; v_call: TRBV28; cdr3_aa: CASTGGWGYTF
j_call: TRBJ2-5; cdr3_length: 16; v_call: TRBV19; cdr3_aa: CASRRDRISPTETQYF
j_call: TRBJ2-6; cdr3_length: 15; v_call: TRBV15; cdr3_aa: CATSPWISGANVLTF
j_call: TRBJ2-7; cdr3_length: 17; v_call: TRBV6-6; cdr3_aa: CASSYPLGGEDAYEQYF
j_call: TRBJ1-6; cdr3_length: 19; v_call: TRBV7-2; cdr3_aa: CASSLALGGPSSYNSPLHF
j_call: TRBJ2-4; cdr3_length: 16; v_call: TRBV3-1; cdr3_aa: CASSLRGGVHGNIQYF
j_call: TRBJ2-3; cdr3_length: 12; v_call: TRBV10-3; cdr3_aa: CASGGNTDTQYF
j_call: TRBJ1-2; cdr3_length: 15; v_call: TRBV9; cdr3_aa: CASSVGTGPGYGYTF
j_call: TRBJ2-5; cdr3_length: 16; v_call: TRBV9; cdr3_aa: CASSAWGGTGQETQYF
j_call: TRBJ2-1; cdr3_length: 17; v_call: TRBV11-2; cdr3_aa: CASSLLTSGGVYNEQFF
j_call: TRBJ1-1; cdr3_length: 14; v_call: TRBV29-1; cdr3_aa: CSVAAGALGAEAFF
j_call: TRBJ2-3; cdr3_length: 15; v_call: TRBV7-2; cdr3_aa: CASSSASGGAGTQYF
j_call: TRBJ2-5; cdr3_length: 13; v_call: TRBV6-2/TRBV6-3; cdr3_aa: CASSYLTGETQYF
j_call: TRBJ2-1; cdr3_length: 12; v_call: TRBV9; cdr3_aa: CASSVGWGEQFF
j_call: TRBJ2-7; cdr3_length: 14; v_call: TRBV20-1; cdr3_aa: CSGKRVGTPYEQYF
j_call: NA; cdr3_length: 15; v_call: TRBV18; cdr3_aa: CASSKPGQRAYEQYF
j_call: NA; cdr3_length: 14; v_call: TRBV3-1; cdr3_aa: CASSQRSSGDIQYF
j_call: TRBJ2-7; cdr3_length: 14; v_call: TRBV5-1; cdr3_aa: CASSLGEGTNEQYF
j_call: TRBJ1-2; cdr3_length: 16; v_call: TRBV6-6; cdr3_aa: CASTRSNSLANYGYTF
j_call: TRBJ2-6; cdr3_length: 17; v_call: TRBV18; cdr3_aa: CASSPQGAGSGANVLTF
j_call: TRBJ2-7; cdr3_length: 14; v_call: TRBV10-2; cdr3_aa: CASSGTGQGGEQYF
j_call: TRBJ2-3; cdr3_length: 15; v_call: TRBV10-3; cdr3_aa: CAISPGTESTDTQYF
j_call: TRBJ2-1; cdr3_length: 16; v_call: TRBV7-2; cdr3_aa: CASSLVQSRVGNEQFF
j_call: TRBJ2-7; cdr3_length: 15; v_call: TRBV4-2; cdr3_aa: CASSQGGTESYEQYF